The rows below give T cell receptor beta chains drawn from one sample of a study of blood T cells in healthy people across ages. One entry per CDR3 protein, called by TCRdb with MiXCR from the 5' RACE reads. Here the sample spans about 1.1 million distinct CDR3 sequences, around two fifths being singletons. Material: blood. These TCRs come from a man aged 18 to 30 in good health. Each CDR3 is given with its conserved first and last residue. A D gene is named only where the DNA matches it firmly. Clone size, where shown, is once, few, many, or a class for clones that have expanded.

abundance	d_gene	v_gene	j_gene	CDR3nt	CDR3aa
few	TRBD1	TRBV7-2	TRBJ1-1	TGTGCCAGCAGCTTAGGTCCGGGACAGGGTGTCCCTCGCGGGTATGAAGCTTTCTTT	CASSLGPGQGVPRGYEAFF
few	NA	TRBV6-6	TRBJ1-2	TGTGCCAGCAGTCAACAGGGTTATAACTATGGCTACACCTTC	CASSQQGYNYGYTF
NA	NA	TRBV7-2	TRBJ1-2	TGTGCCAGCAGCCCAAATGGGAGCCCTAACTATGGCTACACCTTC	CASSPNGSPNYGYTF
few	NA	TRBV9	TRBJ1-2	TGTGCCAGCAGCGTAGTGGGCAGGGGTTCTTCCCTCTATGGCTACACCTTC	CASSVVGRGSSLYGYTF
few	NA	TRBV18	TRBJ2-5	TGTGCCAGCTCAAGGCGGGACCAAGAGACCCAGTACTTC	CASSRRDQETQYF
NA	NA	TRBV10-3	TRBJ2-7	TGTGCCATCAGTGAGTCCCATGGCCTTCCCGTACCCGAGCAGTACTTC	CAISESHGLPVPEQYF
NA	NA	TRBV7-2	TRBJ1-2	TGTGCCAGCAGCTCTCCCGGGACGAAATATGGCTACACCTTC	CASSSPGTKYGYTF
few	NA	TRBV9	TRBJ2-3	TGTGCCAGCAACGGGGACACCACAGATACGCAGTATTTT	CASNGDTTDTQYF
NA	TRBD1	TRBV4-3	TRBJ1-2	TGCGCCAGCAGCCAACAGACAGGGGCTAACTATGGCTACACCTTC	CASSQQTGANYGYTF
NA	TRBD2	TRBV14	TRBJ2-1	TGTGCCAGCAGCCCTCGGACTAGGAGCTCCTACAATGAGCAGTTCTTC	CASSPRTRSSYNEQFF
few	NA	TRBV7-2	TRBJ2-4	TGTGCCAGCAGCTTAGGGTCCTACAGAAACATTCAGTACTTC	CASSLGSYRNIQYF
NA	NA	TRBV12-3/TRBV12-4	TRBJ2-2	TGTGCCAGCAGTGCACTAGCCATCACCGGGGAGCTGTTTTTT	CASSALAITGELFF
few	NA	TRBV6-1	TRBJ1-5	TGTGCCAGCAGTGGCACAGGGAGGAAGCCCCAGCATTTT	CASSGTGRKPQHF
NA	TRBD1	TRBV10-3	TRBJ1-1	TGTGCCATCAGGAGGGGTACAACAGGGGGCACTGAAGCTTTCTTT	CAIRRGTTGGTEAFF
NA	NA	TRBV7-2	TRBJ1-1	TGTGCCAGCAGCTCTGAGGGCGGACAGTCCACTGAAGCTTTCTTT	CASSSEGGQSTEAFF
NA	NA	TRBV4-1	TRBJ1-1	TGCGCCAGCAGCCAGACTGGCGACAGATCGAACACTGAAGCTTTCTTT	CASSQTGDRSNTEAFF
NA	NA	TRBV16	TRBJ1-1	TGTGCCAGCAGCCAATCGGATAGCTTACCTGAAGCTTTCTTT	CASSQSDSLPEAFF
NA	TRBD1	TRBV4-2	TRBJ1-4	TGTGCCAGCAGCCAGACAGGGGGTCCTAATGAAAAACTGTTTTTT	CASSQTGGPNEKLFF
few	NA	TRBV27	TRBJ2-3	TGTGCCAGCAGTAATCCATCACGCACAGATACGCAGTATTTT	CASSNPSRTDTQYF
NA	NA	TRBV7-6	TRBJ2-7	TGTGCCAGCAGCTTAAACGGACTCTACGAGCAGTACTTC	CASSLNGLYEQYF
NA	TRBD1	TRBV29-1	TRBJ2-3	TGCAGCGTTGAAGATCGTCGGAACAGGGGGCGCGGAGATACGCAGTATTTT	CSVEDRRNRGRGDTQYF
few	TRBD1	TRBV5-1	TRBJ2-3	TGCGCCAGCAGCAAGGACAGGGGCATGACAGATACGCAGTATTTT	CASSKDRGMTDTQYF
NA	NA	TRBV12-3/TRBV12-4	TRBJ2-3	TGTGCCAGCAGTGCGACAGCTTTGGCGCGGTATTTT	CASSATALARYF
NA	NA	TRBV7-9	TRBJ1-2	TGTGCCAGCAGCTTCCAAGTACCGGGGGGCTATGGCTACACCTTC	CASSFQVPGGYGYTF
NA	TRBD2	TRBV6-2/TRBV6-3	TRBJ2-3	TGTGCCAGCAGTTACGGGACTAGCCAGTATTTT	CASSYGTSQYF
NA	TRBD1	TRBV25-1	TRBJ2-3	TGTACCAGCTTACCGGACAGGGGGCTCAGGACAGATACGCAGTATTTT	CTSLPDRGLRTDTQYF
few	TRBD1	TRBV29-1	TRBJ1-1	TGCAGCGTTGAAGAAGGGACAGGGACTTTCTTT	CSVEEGTGTFF
NA	NA	TRBV5-1	TRBJ1-1	TGCGCCAGCAGCTCAACCGGGGCCAGCACTGAAGCTTTCTTT	CASSSTGASTEAFF
NA	TRBD1	TRBV20-1	TRBJ1-5	TGCAGTGCTAGGGACAGGGGAAGCCAGCCCCAGCATTTT	CSARDRGSQPQHF
few	NA	TRBV25-1	TRBJ1-1	TGTGCCAGCAGAACAACATCGGAGGCTTTCTTT	CASRTTSEAFF
NA	TRBD1	TRBV7-9	TRBJ2-3	TGTGCCAGCTCTTCCAACATTGGACAGGCTAGCACAGATACGCAGTATTTT	CASSSNIGQASTDTQYF
NA	NA	TRBV28	TRBJ2-5	TGTGCCAGCAGTCCCAGGGGGGAAAATGAGCAGTACTTC	CASSPRGENEQYF
few	TRBD1	TRBV6-5	TRBJ2-3	TGTGCCAGCAGTTGGGACAGGGTTGTTCTAGGGTCGGATACGCAGTATTTT	CASSWDRVVLGSDTQYF
once	TRBD1	TRBV6-5	TRBJ1-5	TGTGCCAGCAGTTACTCCTTCGCGGGCAGGGGGTCGAATCAGCCCCAGCATTTT	CASSYSFAGRGSNQPQHF
NA	NA	TRBV7-2	TRBJ2-7	TGTGCCAGCAGCTTAGGGGGCCCTACAGGGATCGCCTACGAGCAGTACTTC	CASSLGGPTGIAYEQYF
NA	TRBD1	TRBV7-8	TRBJ1-5	TGTGCCAGCAGCTTAGTGGGGACAGGGGTTTCACAGCCCCAGCATTTT	CASSLVGTGVSQPQHF
NA	NA	TRBV12-3/TRBV12-4	TRBJ1-1	TGTGCCAGCAGGTCCGGGGTCCCTGCTCTACAAGCTTTCTTT	CASRSGVPALQAFF
many	NA	TRBV9	TRBJ2-3	TGTGCCAGCAGCGTAGAAGGGGCAAGCACAGATACGCAGTATTTT	CASSVEGASTDTQYF
few	NA	TRBV3-1	TRBJ1-3	TGTGCCAGCAGCCAAGAAGCAGGGCAGGGGTCTGGAAACACCATATATTTT	CASSQEAGQGSGNTIYF
few	NA	TRBV7-2	TRBJ1-2	TGTGCCAGCAGCTTAGAATGGAGACAGTTCTATGGCTACACCTTC	CASSLEWRQFYGYTF
NA	NA	TRBV9	TRBJ2-5	TGTGCCAGCAGCGCGACTAGTGAGCAGTACTTC	CASSATSEQYF
NA	NA	TRBV9	TRBJ1-2	TGTGCCACTTCCCGAGGAGCGTCCGGCTACACCTTC	CATSRGASGYTF
NA	TRBD1	TRBV5-1	TRBJ2-1	TGCGCCAGCAGCTTGTCCCGGGACAGGGGCGATGAGCAGTTCTTC	CASSLSRDRGDEQFF
few	TRBD1	TRBV9	TRBJ1-5	TGTGCCAGCAGCGTAGACGGGACAGGGTATCAGCCCCAGCATTTT	CASSVDGTGYQPQHF
NA	NA	TRBV28	TRBJ2-1	TGTGCCAGCAGTCGACAGCTTAACACCTACAATGAGCAGTTCTTC	CASSRQLNTYNEQFF
NA	NA	TRBV20-1	TRBJ1-2	TGCAGTGCCGTGGGGCAGGGGGGCTACACCTTC	CSAVGQGGYTF
NA	NA	TRBV6-5	TRBJ2-1	TGTGCCAGCAGTTACGGTCCGGGGTACAATGAGCAGTTCTTC	CASSYGPGYNEQFF
NA	NA	TRBV12-3/TRBV12-4	TRBJ1-1	TGTGCCAGCAGTTCCAACCACTTAACGGGACTCGGCACTGAAGCTTTCTTT	CASSSNHLTGLGTEAFF